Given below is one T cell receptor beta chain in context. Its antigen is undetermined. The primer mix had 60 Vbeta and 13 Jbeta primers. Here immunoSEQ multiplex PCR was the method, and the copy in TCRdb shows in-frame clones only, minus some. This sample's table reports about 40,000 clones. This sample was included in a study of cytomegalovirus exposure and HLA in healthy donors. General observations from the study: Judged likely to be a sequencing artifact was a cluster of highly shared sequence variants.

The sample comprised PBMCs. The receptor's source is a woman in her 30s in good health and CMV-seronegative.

CDR3 coding DNA: TGTGCCTGGGCCTGGGCTAGCGGGAGGGACGAGCAGTACTTC. Its protein is CAWAWASGRDEQYF. This rearrangement joins TRBV30 to TRBJ2-7, with 12 bases lining up with TRBD2. Unmatched junction bases numbered 7, after V lost 5 bases and J lost 5 bases. CDR1 is GTSNPN and CDR2 is SVGIG in the germline V gene (reference sequence). This CDR3 has 14 amino acids.